One sample yielded the 8 T cell receptor beta chains listed below, sequenced in a study of cytomegalovirus exposure and HLA in healthy donors. With 60 Vbeta and 13 Jbeta primers, the PCR was carried out. Libraries were prepared by immunoSEQ multiplex PCR; TCRdb keeps only in-frame clonotypes and omits some of them. The profile shows over 100,000 clones, roughly 68% of them singletons. The specimen was PBMCs. These receptors were obtained from a man younger than 45 in good health and CMV-seropositive.

V gene TRBV5-1 combines with J gene TRBJ2-5; 10 positions match TRBD1. With the DNA end fitting TRBJ2-7 better, the J assignment may be wrong. This CDR3 comprises 13 residues. Per germline, CDR1 SGHRS and CDR2 YFSETQ. The CDR3 sequence is CASRTGGWNEQYF. CDR3 coding DNA: TGCGCCAGCAGGACAGGGGGCTGGAACGAGCAGTACTTC.

In its sample, this clone was seen once. CDR3 in amino acids: CASSYGPHAEAFF. CDR3 DNA sequence: TGTGCCAGCAGTTACGGGCCCCATGCTGAAGCTTTCTTT. The J gene is TRBJ1-1, the V gene TRBV6-6; D uncertain. The V end was cut by 2 bases, the J end by 6 bases, with 10 bases between. The CDR3 covers 13 residues. Germline values: CDR1 MNHNY, CDR2 SVGAGI (reference sequence).

The chain is built from TRBV28 and TRBJ2-3, with 9 nucleotides matching TRBD2. Per the germline V gene, CDR1 is MDHEN and CDR2 is SYDVKM. The CDR3 extends over 18 amino acids. Trimming removed 4 bases from V and 2 bases from J; junction bases left unmatched: 13. This CDR3 reads CASSSLPLAGVDTDTQYF. CDR3 nucleotide sequence: TGTGCCAGCAGTTCCTTACCCTTAGCGGGAGTGGACACAGATACGCAGTATTTT.

The chain combines TRBV5-4 with TRBJ2-2; D gene uncertain. There are 12 residues in the CDR3. Trimming removed 4 bases from V and 7 bases from J, with 8 bases in between. Germline V CDR1 and CDR2: SGHNT, YYREEE (reference sequence). The CDR3 is CASSLLNGELFF. CDR3 sequence (DNA): TGTGCCAGCAGCCTCCTAAACGGGGAGCTGTTTTTT.

The chain recombines TRBV6-1 with TRBJ2-7; D is perhaps TRBD2 (5 bases). This CDR3 comprises 15 residues. Trimming stripped 5 bases from V and 0 bases from J, with 14 bases between. From germline, CDR1 is MNHNS and CDR2 SASEGT. The CDR3 sequence is CASSLEGTSSYEQYF. The CDR3 DNA sequence: TGTGCCAGCAGTTTAGAGGGAACCTCCTCCTACGAGCAGTACTTC.

The chain joins TRBV11-3 to TRBJ2-3; 12 bases align to TRBD2. V shed 6 bases and J 2 bases; nucleotides not matched to a gene: 9. Germline values: CDR1 SGHNT, CDR2 YENEEA. This CDR3 comprises 17 residues. CDR3 amino acids: CASRSLAGGLDTDTQYF. In DNA form, the CDR3 reads TGTGCCAGCAGGTCTCTAGCGGGAGGGCTCGACACAGATACGCAGTATTTT.

The chain uses TRBV30 and TRBJ1-2; unclear D gene. CDR3 length: 14 amino acids. Germline CDR1 is GTSNPN and CDR2 is SVGIG (reference sequence). With 0 bases removed from V and 4 bases from J, the gap between germline ends came to 12 bases. The CDR3 here is CAWSVRGGIYGYTF. In DNA, the CDR3 is TGTGCCTGGAGTGTCCGGGGAGGTATCTATGGCTACACCTTC.

V gene TRBV9 combines with J gene TRBJ2-6; D may be TRBD1 (6 bases). CDR3 length: 19 amino acids. The germline V gene encodes CDR1 SGDLS and CDR2 YYNGEE. Trimming cost V 1 base and J 0 bases, with 17 bases left between them. The CDR3 protein is CASSVHQGPSGSGANVLTF. The CDR3 DNA is TGTGCCAGCAGCGTACACCAGGGGCCCTCTGGCTCTGGGGCCAACGTCCTGACTTTC.